Following are 16 T cell receptor beta chains from one sample sequenced in a study of cytomegalovirus exposure and HLA in healthy donors. PCR involved 60 Vbeta and 13 Jbeta primers. Assay: immunoSEQ multiplex PCR; the TCRdb copy retains only in-frame clones and omits some. The sample yields about 97,000 clones, 65% to 80% seen once. Sample: PBMCs. The source is a man between 50 and 59 years old in good health and CMV-seronegative.

This clone was counted only a few times. V gene TRBV5-1 combines with J gene TRBJ1-2; possibly TRBD1 for D (6 bases). Looked up from germline, CDR1 is SGHRS and CDR2 is YFSETQ. This CDR3 has 14 residues. Trimming stripped 4 bases from V and 4 bases from J, with 14 bases between. The CDR3 region is CASSPRDRSYGYTF. Written as DNA, the CDR3 is TGCGCCAGCAGCCCCCGCGACAGGAGCTATGGCTACACCTTC.

The chain carries TRBV12-5 and TRBJ2-7, with 11 bases fitting TRBD1. The trim removed 1 base at V and 4 bases at J, leaving 6 bases unmatched. Germline V gene lookup returns CDR1 LGHNT and CDR2 FRNRAP. This CDR3 contains 16 residues. The CDR3 nucleotides read TGTGCTAGTGGTTTGGAACCGGGACAGGGGGTTTACGAGCAGTACTTC. Translating gives CASGLEPGQGVYEQYF.

The V gene is TRBV6-6, the J gene TRBJ1-5; D is unclear. The germline CDR1 and CDR2 sequences are MNHNY and SVGAGI (reference sequence). With 5 bases removed from V and 4 bases from J, the gap between germline ends came to 12 bases. The CDR3 extends over 14 amino acids. The DNA for the CDR3 is TGTGCCAGCAGTCGATCAGTGATAAATCAGCCCCAGCATTTT. Translation gives CASSRSVINQPQHF.

Turning to this clone: An end of the junction does not agree with germline; a read error may underlie this. The chain recombines TRBV7-7 with TRBJ2-6; no definite D call. The CDR3 is made up of 15 amino acids. Germline CDR1 SSHAT, CDR2 FNYEAQ (reference sequence). The CDR3 sequence is CASSPTHSGANVLTF. Written as DNA, the CDR3 is TGTGCTAGCAGCCCCACACACTCTGGGGCCAACGTCCTGACTTTC.

This sequence joins TRBV7-2 and TRBJ2-5, with 11 bases aligning to TRBD2. The DNA end is more similar to TRBJ2-7, so the J call may be wrong. This CDR3 has 15 amino acids. Germline lookup yields CDR1 SGHTA and CDR2 FQGNSA. The CDR3 region is CASSLSASGRYEQYF. The CDR3 region has the DNA TGTGCCAGCAGCTTAAGCGCTAGCGGGAGGTACGAGCAGTACTTC.

The chain employs TRBV5-6 and TRBJ1-2; D gene uncertain. There are 14 residues in the CDR3. Germline CDR1 reads SGHDT; CDR2 reads YYEEEE. V dropped 2 bases and J dropped 5 bases, with 13 bases sitting between them. The CDR3 region has the DNA TGTGCCAGCAGCTTCGGCTACAGAGGGTATGGCTACACCTTC. Translation: CASSFGYRGYGYTF.

The chain joins TRBV5-1 to TRBJ2-2; D gene uncertain. Germline values: CDR1 SGHRS, CDR2 YFSETQ. The V end lost 1 base, the J end lost 1 base, and 8 bases lay between the germline ends. This CDR3 is 15 amino acids long. This CDR3 is CASSLSLRNTGELFF. In DNA, the CDR3 is TGCGCCAGCAGCTTGAGTTTGAGGAACACCGGGGAGCTGTTTTTT.

The chain links TRBV20-1 to TRBJ2-7, with TRBD2 identical over 13 bases. CDR3 length equals 11 residues. CDR1 is DFQATT, CDR2 SNEGSKA, per germline (reference sequence). Written as DNA, the CDR3 is TGCAGCGCCACTAGCGGGGGGGCCCGGTACTTC. It codes for CSATSGGARYF.

The V gene is TRBV28, the J gene TRBJ2-7; 7 bases match TRBD2. Trimming at V came to 2 bases and at J to 5 bases, leaving 6 bases not matched to a gene. Looked up from germline, CDR1 is MDHEN and CDR2 is SYDVKM. CDR3 length equals 14 residues. CDR3 in amino acids: CASSLRDYVNEQYF. The DNA for the CDR3 is TGTGCCAGCAGTTTAAGGGACTATGTCAACGAGCAGTACTTC.

The V gene is TRBV27, the J gene TRBJ1-5; D perhaps matches TRBD1 (6 bases). The CDR3 runs 13 residues. Trimming left V 5 bases short and J 5 bases short, with 10 bases between. In germline, CDR1 is MNHEY, CDR2 SMNVEV (reference sequence). CDR3 region: CASSVQGYQPQHF. The DNA of the CDR3 is TGTGCCAGCAGTGTCCAGGGGTATCAGCCCCAGCATTTT.

This chain joins TRBV4-2 and TRBJ1-5, with D unresolved. This CDR3 region has 16 residues. V was clipped by 4 bases and J by 0 bases, with 13 bases between them. The germline V gene has CDR1 LGHNA and CDR2 YNFKEQ. The CDR3 reads CASSLYKRYSNQPQHF. The DNA of the CDR3 is TGTGCCAGCAGCCTGTACAAGCGTTATAGCAATCAGCCCCAGCATTTT.

The rearrangement joins TRBV11-3 to TRBJ1-1; D is ambiguous. V lost 5 bases to trimming and J lost 3 bases, with 10 bases between them. The CDR3 loop spans 13 amino acids. CDR1 SGHNT and CDR2 YENEEA come from the germline V gene. CDR3: CASSLTGYTEAFF. The CDR3 region has the DNA TGTGCCAGCAGCCTGACTGGTTACACTGAAGCTTTCTTT.

The rearrangement uses TRBV28 and TRBJ1-1, with D perhaps matching TRBD1 (5 bases). In germline, CDR1 is MDHEN, CDR2 SYDVKM. The CDR3 consists of 14 residues. Between the trimmed V and J ends, which lost 3 bases and 4 bases, there was a span of 12 bases. CDR3 DNA sequence: TGTGCCAGCAGTTTGCGGAGGGGAGGCACTGAAGCTTTCTTT. Amino acids: CASSLRRGGTEAFF.

This rearrangement joins TRBV18 to TRBJ2-5, with a tentative D call TRBD1 (5 bases). From germline, CDR1 is KGHSH and CDR2 LQKENI. This CDR3 has 15 amino acids. Trimming cost V 2 bases and J 1 base, with 11 bases left between them. The CDR3 coding sequence is TGTGCCAGCTCACCATTCGACAGAACCCAAGAGACCCAGTACTTC. The encoded protein is CASSPFDRTQETQYF.

A note on this clone: In the same sample, other DNA sequences code for this CDR3. V usage is TRBV2 and J usage is TRBJ2-3; the D is unclear. Trimming pared 8 bases from V and 4 bases from J, leaving 10 bases between. The length of the CDR3 is 12 residues. Germline CDR1 SNHLY, CDR2 FYNNEI. The CDR3 DNA reads as TGTGCCAGCCGGTTTCTTGCAGATACGCAGTATTTT. It codes for CASRFLADTQYF.

The chain employs TRBV4-3 and TRBJ2-3, with 9 positions matching TRBD2. This CDR3 comprises 18 residues. Germline trimming cut 1 base from V and 0 bases from J; bases unmatched to any gene: 8. Germline V gene sequence: CDR1 LGHNA, CDR2 YSLEER. The CDR3 is CASSQVRASGMSTDTQYF. The CDR3 coding sequence is TGCGCCAGCAGCCAAGTTCGGGCTAGCGGGATGAGCACAGATACGCAGTATTTT.